This T cell receptor (beta chain) was profiled in a study of T cell responses to AZD1222 COVID-19 vaccine (dated by TCRdb to the early 2020s). About the full investigation: AZD1222 recipients with second doses at about 4 weeks or about 12 weeks were pooled, because spike-specific TCR depth and breadth did not differ between schedules. Trial participants were enrolled by age into 18-55, 56-69 and 70-plus year subgroups, with 148, 28 and 57 TCR-sequenced participants respectively. TCR sequencing covered 230 to 250 trial participants: about 210 given two doses of AZD1222 and 26 given two doses of MenACWY control vaccine.

For this clone: No antigen is known for it. Base qualities were left out, and no much larger clone turns up one base away.

The paper's findings and limits, for the study overall: After two AZD1222 doses, both the breadth and the depth of spike-specific TCRs were significantly higher than at day 0 and than in MenACWY recipients. Epitopes outside the regions mutated in the B.1.351 and B.1.1.7 variants were reportedly recognized by nearly half of the unique spike-specific TCRs. Conclusions about previously exposed vaccinees are limited, since just a handful of AZD1222 recipients were seropositive for SARS-CoV-2 at baseline. CD4 TCRs associated with the vaccine covered the entire spike protein, and the dominant responses were in regions 160-218 and 743-854. The 56-69-year group was small, and its depth increase did not reach significance, likely because of low power. Because no samples from the day 14 peak response were available, repertoires could be characterized only after the peak T cell response. Participants were mostly white British and included more females than males, and it was suggested by the authors that clonal diversity may have been underestimated.

What this sample's time point label stands for: baseline before first vaccination. Vaccinee samples came from UK trials COV001 and COV002, including a single-blind randomized controlled phase 2/3 trial of AZD1222 (ChAdOx1 nCoV-19) in healthy adults. For TCRbeta chain sequencing, PBMC samples were collected from trial participants at day 0 and at day 28 after the second dose. The CDR3 regions of human TCRbeta chains were analyzed by immunosequencing. The paper's processing steps were these. TCRs in the repertoires were matched against a reference library of SARS-CoV-2-specific TCRs that had been generated with the MIRA antigen-specificity platform. Breadth was defined as the fraction of unique TCRs that were SARS-CoV-2-associated. Depth was defined as the fraction of total T cells that were SARS-CoV-2-associated. Each spike-specific TCR was assigned to its reactive spike region and to a CD4 or CD8 class using the MIRA data. Log10-transformed breadth and depth values were compared by one-way ANOVA with Sidak's multiple comparisons tests. TCRdb mirrors the immuneACCESS table, restricted to in-frame sequences. Some clones are absent from its copies; in checked studies, under half trace to an unresolved V gene, and the reason for the others is unknown. V, J and clone size were drawn from that table, and D and trimming were deduced from the DNA. The sample table holds roughly 96,000 clones, of which approximately 88% were seen once. The ten most abundant clones make up less than 3.5% of the sample.

For CDR1 and CDR2, the germline V gene lists MNHEY and SVGAGI. Taken from cysteine to phenylalanine, the CDR3 has 14 residues. Only the CDR3 DNA stays, 42 bases, in frame from base 1. Trimming leaves V shorter by 6 bases and J shorter by 6 bases, with the junction holding 8 bases beyond the gene matches. The receptor was derived from an adult in good health. Here the chain combines TRBV6-5 and TRBJ2-7, with TRBD1 identical over 10 junction bases. The input for sequencing was peripheral blood, taken on day 0 of AZD1222 vaccination. The CDR3 amino acid sequence is: CASSPGTGDREQYF. The nucleotide sequence is given as TGTGCCAGCAGCCCCGGGACAGGGGATCGCGAGCAGTACTTC.